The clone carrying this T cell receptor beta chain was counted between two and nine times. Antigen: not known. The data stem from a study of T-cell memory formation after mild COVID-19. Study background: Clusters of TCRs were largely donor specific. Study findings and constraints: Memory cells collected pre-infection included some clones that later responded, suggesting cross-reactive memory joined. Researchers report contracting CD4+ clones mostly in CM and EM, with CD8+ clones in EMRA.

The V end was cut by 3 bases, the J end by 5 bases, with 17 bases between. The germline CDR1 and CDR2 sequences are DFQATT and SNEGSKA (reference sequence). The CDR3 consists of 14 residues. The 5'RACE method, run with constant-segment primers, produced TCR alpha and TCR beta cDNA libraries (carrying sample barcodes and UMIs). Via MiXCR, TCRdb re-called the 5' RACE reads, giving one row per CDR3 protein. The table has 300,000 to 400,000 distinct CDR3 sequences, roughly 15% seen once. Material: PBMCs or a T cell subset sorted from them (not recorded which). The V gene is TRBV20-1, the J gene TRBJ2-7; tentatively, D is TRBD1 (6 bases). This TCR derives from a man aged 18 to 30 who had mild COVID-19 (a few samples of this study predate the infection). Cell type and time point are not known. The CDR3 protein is CSASPDTGRDEQYV. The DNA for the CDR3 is TGCAGTGCTAGCCCGGACACAGGGCGAGACGAGCAGTACGTC.